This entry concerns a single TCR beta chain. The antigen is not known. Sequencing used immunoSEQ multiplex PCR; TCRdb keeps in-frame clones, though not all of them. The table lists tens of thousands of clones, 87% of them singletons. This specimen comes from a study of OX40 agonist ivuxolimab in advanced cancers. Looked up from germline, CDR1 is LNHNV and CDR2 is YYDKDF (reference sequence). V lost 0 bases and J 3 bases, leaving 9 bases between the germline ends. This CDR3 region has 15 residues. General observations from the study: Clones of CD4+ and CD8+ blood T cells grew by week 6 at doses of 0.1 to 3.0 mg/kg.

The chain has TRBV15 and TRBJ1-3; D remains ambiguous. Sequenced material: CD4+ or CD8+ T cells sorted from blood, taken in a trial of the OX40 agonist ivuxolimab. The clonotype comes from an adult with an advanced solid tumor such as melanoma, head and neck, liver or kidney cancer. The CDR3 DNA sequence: TGTGCCACCAGCAGAGATCTTCCTCTTGGAAACACCATATATTTT. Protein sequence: CATSRDLPLGNTIYF.